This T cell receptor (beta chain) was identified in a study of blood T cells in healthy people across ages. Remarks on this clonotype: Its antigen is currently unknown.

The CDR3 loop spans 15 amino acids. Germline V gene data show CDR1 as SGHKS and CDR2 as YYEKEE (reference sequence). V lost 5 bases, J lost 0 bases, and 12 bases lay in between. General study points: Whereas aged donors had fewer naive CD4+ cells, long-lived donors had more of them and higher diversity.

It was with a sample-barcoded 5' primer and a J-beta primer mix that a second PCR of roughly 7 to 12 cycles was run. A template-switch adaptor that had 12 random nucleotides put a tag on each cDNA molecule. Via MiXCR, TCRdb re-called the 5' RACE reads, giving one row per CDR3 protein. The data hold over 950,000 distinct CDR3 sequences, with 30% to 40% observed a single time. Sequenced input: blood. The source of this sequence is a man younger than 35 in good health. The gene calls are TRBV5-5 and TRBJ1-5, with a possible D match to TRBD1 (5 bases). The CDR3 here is CASRVSRASNQPQHF. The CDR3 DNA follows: TGTGCCAGCAGGGTTTCCAGGGCTAGCAATCAGCCCCAGCATTTT. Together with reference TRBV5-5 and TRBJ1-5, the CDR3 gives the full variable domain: DAGVTQSPTHLIKTRGQQVTLRCSPISGHKSVSWYQQVLGQGPQFIFQYYEKEERGRGNFPDRFSARQFPNYSSELNVNALLLGDSALYLCASRVSRASNQPQHFGDGTRLSIL.